The subject of this entry is one T cell receptor beta chain. Antigen unknown. These data belong to a study of cytomegalovirus exposure and HLA in healthy donors. Looking at the study overall: Of a few hundred genotyped donors, more than 65% grouped in the Caucasian-associated ancestry cluster.

Germline V gives CDR1 LGHNA, CDR2 YNFKEQ. The CDR3 has 19 residues. Germline trimming cut 0 bases from V and 0 bases from J; bases unmatched to any gene: 9. Primers included in the PCR were 60 Vbeta and 13 Jbeta primers. Only in-frame clones appear in the TCRdb table, and some are missing; sequencing was by immunoSEQ multiplex PCR. The sample contains more than 90,000 clones, roughly 80% of which appear only once. General observations from the study: Cytomegalovirus-associated TCR beta chains were listed, numbering 164.

Sequenced input: PBMCs. This chain joins TRBV4-2 and TRBJ1-5; 9 positions agree with TRBD1. This clonotype originated in a man aged 35-49 years in good health and CMV-seropositive. The CDR3 region has the DNA TGTGCCAGCAGCCAAGATAGGGACAGGGCGACTTATAGCAATCAGCCCCAGCATTTT. Amino acids: CASSQDRDRATYSNQPQHF.